A selection of T cell receptor beta chains follows, all from one sample in a study of blood T cells in healthy people across ages. A single record per CDR3 protein comes from TCRdb applying MiXCR to the 5' RACE reads. This sample carries fewer than 600,000 distinct CDR3 sequences, over 25% of them seen once, and the ten largest clones take roughly 3.5%. The same data also went into a second study, on T cells of mothers and their children.

The sample comprised blood. These receptors originate from a boy aged 2 to 10 in good health. The CDR3 runs from the conserved cysteine through the conserved F or W. D genes are given only for firm matches. Expanded clones are given a class, and other clones once, few, many or no size at all.

V: TRBV6-5
J: TRBJ2-7
D: TRBD1
size: many
CDR3: CASNRGQGAYEQYF
DNA: TGTGCCAGCAATAGGGGACAGGGGGCCTACGAGCAGTACTTC

V: TRBV7-9
J: TRBJ2-2
D: -
size: many
CDR3: CASSPGTFNTGELFF
DNA: TGTGCCAGCAGCCCCGGGACTTTTAACACCGGGGAGCTGTTTTTT

V: TRBV6-6
J: TRBJ1-5
D: TRBD1
size: -
CDR3: CASSSLRGLSQPQHF
DNA: TGTGCCAGCAGTTCGCTCAGGGGGCTGAGTCAGCCCCAGCATTTT

V: TRBV29-1
J: TRBJ2-3
D: -
size: few
CDR3: CSVVSDTFTDTQYF
DNA: TGCAGCGTTGTGTCGGACACCTTCACAGATACGCAGTATTTT

V: TRBV12-3/TRBV12-4
J: TRBJ1-5
D: -
size: -
CDR3: CASSSQDYQPQHF
DNA: TGTGCCAGCAGTTCACAGGACTATCAGCCCCAGCATTTT

V: TRBV6-1
J: TRBJ1-1
D: TRBD1
size: -
CDR3: CASSSGGSNTEAFF
DNA: TGTGCCAGCTCCTCAGGGGGCTCGAACACTGAAGCTTTCTTT

V: TRBV6-4
J: TRBJ2-3
D: -
size: few
CDR3: CASSERGTGVPDTQYF
DNA: TGTGCCAGCAGTGAAAGGGGAACGGGGGTGCCAGATACGCAGTATTTT

V: TRBV19
J: TRBJ2-7
D: -
size: -
CDR3: CASTLSGGAGYEQYF
DNA: TGTGCCAGTACCCTATCAGGGGGAGCGGGCTACGAGCAGTACTTC

V: TRBV4-3
J: TRBJ2-7
D: -
size: few
CDR3: CASSQDPAIIYEQYF
DNA: TGCGCCAGCAGCCAAGATCCAGCGATTATCTACGAGCAGTACTTC

V: TRBV7-3
J: TRBJ2-1
D: -
size: -
CDR3: CASSLTLKGDNEQFF
DNA: TGTGCCAGCAGCTTAACGTTAAAAGGGGACAATGAGCAGTTCTTC

V: TRBV20-1
J: TRBJ2-5
D: TRBD1
size: -
CDR3: CSVKTGGETQYF
DNA: TGCAGTGTTAAGACAGGGGGAGAGACCCAGTACTTC

V: TRBV12-3/TRBV12-4
J: TRBJ2-2
D: -
size: -
CDR3: CASTIGGNTGELFF
DNA: TGTGCCAGCACCATAGGGGGGAACACCGGGGAGCTGTTTTTT

V: TRBV5-1
J: TRBJ2-7
D: TRBD2
size: -
CDR3: CASSLEAGSSYEQYF
DNA: TGCGCCAGCAGCTTGGAAGCGGGGAGCTCCTACGAGCAGTACTTC

V: TRBV12-3/TRBV12-4
J: TRBJ1-5
D: -
size: -
CDR3: CASSPSGRWGQPQHF
DNA: TGTGCCAGCAGCCCCTCCGGGCGATGGGGTCAGCCCCAGCATTTT

V: TRBV7-9
J: TRBJ1-2
D: TRBD1
size: -
CDR3: CASSLESGTDSLYGYTF
DNA: TGTGCCAGCAGCTTAGAGTCGGGGACAGACTCACTCTATGGCTACACCTTC

V: TRBV2
J: TRBJ2-7
D: -
size: -
CDR3: CASIGTLGYEQYF
DNA: TGTGCCAGCATCGGTACCCTGGGCTACGAGCAGTACTTC

V: TRBV5-1
J: TRBJ2-2
D: -
size: few
CDR3: CASTQQGTGELFF
DNA: TGCGCCAGCACGCAACAGGGCACCGGGGAGCTGTTTTTT

V: TRBV5-5
J: TRBJ1-2
D: TRBD1
size: -
CDR3: CASRQYVTEGTANYGYTF
DNA: TGTGCCAGCAGACAGTATGTCACTGAGGGGACAGCTAACTATGGCTACACCTTC

V: TRBV2
J: TRBJ1-1
D: -
size: -
CDR3: CASGDTGLTEAFF
DNA: TGTGCCAGCGGGGATACAGGGCTCACTGAAGCTTTCTTT

V: TRBV7-3
J: TRBJ1-1
D: -
size: few
CDR3: CASSLSSGNTEAFF
DNA: TGTGCCAGCAGCTTAAGTAGTGGGAACACTGAAGCTTTCTTT

V: TRBV7-2
J: TRBJ1-5
D: -
size: -
CDR3: CASSLAPSLGNQPQHF
DNA: TGTGCCAGCAGCTTAGCGCCCTCGTTGGGCAATCAGCCCCAGCATTTT

V: TRBV2
J: TRBJ1-4
D: -
size: -
CDR3: CASSGSGREKLFF
DNA: TGTGCCAGCAGTGGTTCCGGGCGTGAAAAACTGTTTTTT

V: TRBV20-1
J: TRBJ2-2
D: -
size: -
CDR3: CSASPVQRTGELFF
DNA: TGCAGTGCTAGCCCCGTTCAAAGGACCGGGGAGCTGTTTTTT

V: TRBV20-1
J: TRBJ2-5
D: -
size: -
CDR3: CSVMGAETQYF
DNA: TGCAGTGTCATGGGGGCGGAGACCCAGTACTTC

V: TRBV3-1
J: TRBJ2-7
D: TRBD2
size: few
CDR3: CASSQEASGGYEQYF
DNA: TGTGCCAGCAGCCAAGAGGCTAGCGGGGGCTACGAGCAGTACTTC

V: TRBV2
J: TRBJ2-3
D: -
size: -
CDR3: CASSGQGGMNTQYF
DNA: TGTGCCAGCAGTGGGCAGGGAGGCATGAATACGCAGTATTTT

V: TRBV6-5
J: TRBJ1-2
D: TRBD1
size: few
CDR3: CASSYTGQGNGYTF
DNA: TGTGCCAGCAGTTATACAGGACAGGGAAACGGCTACACCTTC

V: TRBV29-1
J: TRBJ2-5
D: TRBD2
size: -
CDR3: CSVWGTSGLQETQYF
DNA: TGCAGCGTTTGGGGGACTAGCGGGTTACAAGAGACCCAGTACTTC

V: TRBV12-3/TRBV12-4
J: TRBJ1-1
D: -
size: few
CDR3: CASSGTPGNTEAFF
DNA: TGTGCCAGCAGTGGGACACCAGGGAACACTGAAGCTTTCTTT

V: TRBV6-2/TRBV6-3
J: TRBJ1-1
D: -
size: -
CDR3: CASSYSGAEAFF
DNA: TGTGCCAGCAGTTACTCAGGGGCCGAAGCTTTCTTT

V: TRBV20-1
J: TRBJ1-6
D: -
size: -
CDR3: CSARPSYNSPLHF
DNA: TGCAGTGCGAGACCGAGCTATAATTCACCCCTCCACTTT

V: TRBV11-2
J: TRBJ2-3
D: -
size: -
CDR3: CGSSPAQPRTDTQYF
DNA: TGTGGCAGCAGCCCGGCACAGCCCCGAACAGATACGCAGTATTTT

V: TRBV18
J: TRBJ1-4
D: -
size: -
CDR3: CASSHRDSSEKLFF
DNA: TGTGCCAGCTCCCACCGGGACTCCTCTGAAAAACTGTTTTTT

V: TRBV11-2
J: TRBJ2-5
D: -
size: many
CDR3: CASSLSGSYQETQYF
DNA: TGTGCCAGCAGCTTATCCGGCTCGTACCAAGAGACCCAGTACTTC

V: TRBV29-1
J: TRBJ2-1
D: TRBD2
size: -
CDR3: CSVDGRNEQFF
DNA: TGCAGCGTTGACGGGAGGAATGAGCAGTTCTTC

V: TRBV27
J: TRBJ2-1
D: -
size: -
CDR3: CASSLSPRDEQFF
DNA: TGTGCCAGCAGTTTATCACCGAGAGATGAGCAGTTCTTC

V: TRBV12-3/TRBV12-4
J: TRBJ2-3
D: -
size: few
CDR3: CASSLLDRTDTQYF
DNA: TGTGCCAGCAGTCTTCTCGACCGCACAGATACGCAGTATTTT

V: TRBV5-1
J: TRBJ2-5
D: -
size: -
CDR3: CASSLTRGQTQYF
DNA: TGCGCCAGCAGCTTGACCAGGGGCCAGACCCAGTACTTC

V: TRBV6-6
J: TRBJ2-1
D: -
size: -
CDR3: CASKDSHSEQFF
DNA: TGTGCCAGCAAGGACAGTCACAGTGAGCAGTTCTTC

V: TRBV10-3
J: TRBJ2-1
D: TRBD1
size: few
CDR3: CAISESKGAGYNEQFF
DNA: TGTGCCATCAGTGAGTCGAAGGGGGCAGGGTACAATGAGCAGTTCTTC

V: TRBV20-1
J: TRBJ1-2
D: TRBD1
size: -
CDR3: CSARRGEGYTF
DNA: TGCAGTGCCCGCAGGGGGGAAGGCTACACCTTC

V: TRBV2
J: TRBJ1-2
D: -
size: few
CDR3: CASTGTNGYTF
DNA: TGTGCCAGCACAGGGACCAATGGCTACACCTTC